This T cell receptor (beta chain) was identified in a study of shared clonotypes between healthy human individuals. This CDR3 has 13 amino acids. Germline V gene lookup returns CDR1 SEHNR and CDR2 FQNEAQ (reference sequence). V was shortened by 5 bases and J by 2 bases, with 9 bases between the two germline ends. Using approximately 200 ng DNA, 30,000 or so T cell genomes, the sorted-subset replicate PCRs were run. Only in-frame clones appear in the TCRdb table, and some are missing; sequencing was by immunoSEQ multiplex PCR. The sample consists of about 690,000 clones, roughly 87% of them appearing once. Adult donors, all healthy and HIV-negative, had no recent acute infections or vaccinations. Each CD8 memory set brought CD45RO+ cells together with CCR7-negative CD45RA+ TemRA cells.

This receptor was taken from a man aged 18 to 29 in good health. Some clones in this sample may be carry-over from other donors' samples. The V gene is TRBV7-9, the J gene TRBJ2-5; no firm D call. The sequenced sample was memory CD8+ T cells from PBMCs. The subset: CD45RO+ cells pooled with CCR7-negative TemRA cells. The CDR3 DNA is TGTGCCAGCAGCCACGGGCGGCAAGAGACCCAGTACTTC. Translation: CASSHGRQETQYF.